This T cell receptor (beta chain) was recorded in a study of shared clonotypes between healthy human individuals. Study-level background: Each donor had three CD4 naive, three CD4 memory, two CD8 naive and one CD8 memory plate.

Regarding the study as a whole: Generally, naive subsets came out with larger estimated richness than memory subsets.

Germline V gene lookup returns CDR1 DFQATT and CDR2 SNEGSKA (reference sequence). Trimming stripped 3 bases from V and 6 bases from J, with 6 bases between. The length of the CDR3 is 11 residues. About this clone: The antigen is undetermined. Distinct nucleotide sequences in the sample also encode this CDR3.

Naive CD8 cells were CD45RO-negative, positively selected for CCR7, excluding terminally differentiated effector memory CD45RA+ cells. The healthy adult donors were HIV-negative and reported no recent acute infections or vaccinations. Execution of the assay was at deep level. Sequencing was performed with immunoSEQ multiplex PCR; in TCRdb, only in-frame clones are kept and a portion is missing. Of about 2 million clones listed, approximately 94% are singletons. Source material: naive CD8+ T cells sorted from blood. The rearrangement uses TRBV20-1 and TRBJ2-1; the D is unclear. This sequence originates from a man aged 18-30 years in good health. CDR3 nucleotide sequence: TGCAGTGCTAGGTGGGGCAATGAGCAGTTCTTC. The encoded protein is CSARWGNEQFF.